A single TCR beta chain is shown here with its context. The protocol was immunoSEQ multiplex PCR, while the TCRdb copy is restricted to in-frame clones and leaves out a portion. In the table there are under 500,000 clones, 85% to 90% of which are singletons. The data belong to a study of blood T cell repertoires in COVID-19. The CDR3 is 15 residues long. The germline CDR1 and CDR2 sequences are SGDLS and YYNGEE. V dropped 1 base and J dropped 4 bases, with 15 bases sitting between them. The sequenced material came from PBMCs or T cells enriched from blood (not recorded which). V and J are TRBV9 and TRBJ2-7; tentative D call: TRBD1 (6 bases). The clonotype comes from a man aged 25 to 40 who had recovered from COVID-19. The CDR3 DNA reads as TGTGCCAGCAGCGTAAAGGAACAGGGACCTTACGAGCAGTACTTC. Protein product: CASSVKEQGPYEQYF.